This T cell receptor beta chain was obtained from a study of T cells in Graves' hyperthyroidism and ophthalmopathy (dated by TCRdb to 2018 to 2020). Concerning the study at large: Peripheral blood samples were taken at the time of initial diagnosis, prior to any treatment. To identify distinguishing TCR V-J signatures, a discovery cohort of some 100 patients was used, comprising 40 to 45 with Graves' ophthalmopathy and around 60 with stable Graves' hyperthyroidism. Whether ophthalmopathy could be predicted prospectively was tested in an independent validation cohort made up of 18 to 20 hyperthyroidism patients plus 17 patients who later progressed to ophthalmopathy. The 90 to 100 discovery patients were randomly split 7:3 into training and test sets. In about 6 Graves' hyperthyroidism patients, the study also compared T-cell repertoires from thyroid tissue with T-cell repertoires from blood. Following sampling, methimazole starting at 30 mg daily was given to hyperthyroidism patients, and high-dose intravenous methylprednisolone was given to ophthalmopathy patients. The paper describes TCR Vbeta CDR3 sequencing of about 140 peripheral blood samples, made up of 43 ophthalmopathy patients, more than 70 hyperthyroidism patients and 17 progressor patients. What the study reported, not specific to this receptor: Sample size was not statistically predetermined, and investigators were not blinded to group allocation. Ophthalmopathy was separated from stable hyperthyroidism by a 13 V-J signature model, with just over 85% sensitivity and approximately 81% specificity obtained in cross-validation and 80%/75% obtained in testing. In validation, the model predicted progression to ophthalmopathy a median of roughly 6.5 months before onset, with roughly 68% sensitivity and almost 75% specificity. Blood samples also contained most of the expanded thyroid clonotypes (frequency above 0.001), which suggests that blood repertoires may reflect thyroid immune responses.

Stable Graves' hyperthyroidism was defined as the absence of progression to ophthalmopathy over 18 months of follow-up. Hyperthyroidism patients were newly diagnosed, had a disease duration of under 2 months, and were aged 18 to 65 years. Patients with uncontrolled infections, other autoimmune diseases, pregnancy or lactation were excluded. Diagnoses relied on clinical symptoms, serum thyroxine and TRAb, thyroid ultrasound and orbital computed tomography. PBMCs were isolated from around 10 ml of fresh peripheral blood by Ficoll-Paque density gradient centrifugation. Total RNA was extracted with Trizol reagent, and quality was checked on an Agilent 2100 Bioanalyzer. Notes on this clonotype: What antigen it recognizes has not been identified. No base-level quality is on record; no much larger clone is a single base apart.

Amplification of TCR beta CDR3 regions was carried out from RNA transcripts. The TCR CDR3 was subjected to a first round of RT-PCR using the HTBI primer set and the Qiagen OneStep RT-PCR kit. Libraries were constructed in a second round of multiplex PCR, after which size selection and purification were carried out. Paired-end sequencing of the libraries was performed with 100 bp reads on an Illumina HiSeq2000. From the authors' description of their analysis: Raw data were processed with SOAPnuke, discarding reads with adapters, uncalled bases, mean Phred below 15, or no exact constant-primer or identifier match. COPE v1.2.5 was used to merge the high-quality paired reads, and each unique nucleotide sequence was defined as a clonotype. MiTCR v1.1 was used to align clonotypes to the IMGT TRBV, TRBD and TRBJ reference segments. Only V-J combinations with frequency above 0.0001, covering 99% to 99.2% of repertoires, were analysed. The TCS score was defined as F50 (clonal expansion) divided by E x V (chaos), with BLOSUM62-based TCRdist calculated between CDR3 peptides within each V-J. Welch's t-statistics and random forest reduced fewer than 600 V-J features to about 13, which were used in a naive Bayes classifier (R e1071). In TCRdb, the public reads were trimmed at Q25 with fastp and aligned with MiXCR, with productive beta chains retained. When rows share a CDR3 protein, they turn into one entry using the most common DNA and genes. The V and J calls, along with clone size, are taken from TCRdb and not from the paper's own processing. The sample table holds 250,000 to 350,000 distinct CDR3 sequences, of which around 16% were seen once. The ten most abundant clones make up 33% of the sample.

The germline V gene specifies SGHRS as CDR1 and YFSETQ as CDR2. The CDR3, from cysteine to phenylalanine, totals 15 residues. Only CDR3 DNA is held: 45 bases, read in frame from base 1. V loses 4 bases at its end and J loses 1 base; junction bases beyond the gene matches: 8. What was sequenced was blood. The rearranged segments are TRBV5-1 and TRBJ2-7; 7 bases in the junction line up with TRBD1. This receptor was taken from a man younger than 45 with Graves' hyperthyroidism. The CDR3 protein is CASSPRLDRSYEQYF. The nucleotide sequence reads TGCGCCAGCAGCCCACGGCTGGACAGGTCCTACGAGCAGTACTTC.